The clone carrying this T cell receptor (beta chain) came up once. The target antigen is unknown. Using immunoSEQ multiplex PCR, the repertoire was profiled, and TCRdb retains in-frame clones only, with some absent. The sample carries about 1.5 million clones, approximately 98% recorded once. V gave up 2 bases and J gave up 0 bases, with 16 bases separating them. This CDR3 contains 18 residues. CDR1 is SEHNR and CDR2 is FQNEAQ in the germline V gene (reference sequence). This sample is part of a study of shared clonotypes between healthy human individuals. All donors were Caucasian adults living in Nashville, Tennessee. The study, taken as a whole, reports: Researchers sampled only blood; tissue repertoires likely differ.

The sequence derives from a man aged 25 to 40 in good health. The sequenced material came from naive CD4+ T cells sorted from blood. The subset was: CD45RA+ positively selected. The chain recombines TRBV7-9 with TRBJ2-2, with D perhaps matching TRBD1 or TRBD2 (5 bases each). The CDR3 DNA is TGTGCCAGCAGCTTAATCCTCCGGGGCGCAGCGAACACCGGGGAGCTGTTTTTT. Its protein product is CASSLILRGAANTGELFF. The entire variable domain, with the rest obtained from reference TRBV7-9 and TRBJ2-2, is as follows: DTGVSQNPRHKITKRGQNVTFRCDPISEHNRLYWYRQTLGQGPEFLTYFQNEAQLEKSRLLSDRFSAERPKGSFSTLEIQRTEQGDSAMYLCASSLILRGAANTGELFFGEGSRLTVL.